Shown below are 27 T cell receptor beta chains from a single sample sequenced in a study of T cell repertoires in cytomegalovirus infection. TCRdb reprocessed the reads via MiXCR and lists one record per CDR3 protein. The sample records 110,000 or so distinct CDR3 sequences, under 35% being singletons. These TCRs' antigens remain unknown. Specimen: CD8+ T cells from cultured PBMCs, collected from culture after CMV antigen stimulation. The source of these receptors is a human donor in good health (CMV status not recorded). Some clones in this sample may be carry-over from other donors' samples.

This clonotype has only one observation. The V gene is TRBV23-1, the J gene TRBJ1-5; 8 nucleotides match TRBD1. TRBV23-1 is marked as an open reading frame, function uncertain. The junction had 5 bases not matched to a gene; V was cut back by 2 bases and J by 8 bases. The CDR3 spans 14 residues. For the CDR3, the DNA is TGCGCCAGCAGTCAAAAGGGACAGGCCGAGCCCCAGCATTTT. It is translated as CASSQKGQAEPQHF.

This clonotype has a single count. The chain recombines TRBV5-1 with TRBJ2-5, with 10 bases fitting TRBD2. V was clipped by 4 bases and J by 4 bases; unmatched bases: 10. This CDR3 region has 16 residues. Per the germline V gene, CDR1 is SGHRS and CDR2 is YFSETQ. CDR3: CASSPRLAGEAETQYF. The CDR3 DNA sequence: TGCGCCAGCAGCCCCAGACTAGCGGGTGAGGCAGAGACCCAGTACTTC.

The J gene is TRBJ2-7, the V gene TRBV25-1; maybe TRBD2 (6 bases). The V and J ends lost 0 bases and 3 bases respectively, with 9 bases between them. The CDR3 loop spans 14 amino acids. Germline V gives CDR1 MGHDK, CDR2 SYGVNS. The CDR3 region has the DNA TGTGCCAGCAGTGAATATGGGGGGTTCTACGAGCAGTACTTC. It is translated as CASSEYGGFYEQYF.

The V and J genes are TRBV5-4 and TRBJ1-6; weak D call: TRBD1 (6 bases). With 2 bases removed from V and 7 bases from J, the gap between germline ends came to 10 bases. Germline values: CDR1 SGHNT, CDR2 YYREEE (reference sequence). The CDR3 extends over 14 amino acids. The CDR3 DNA reads TGTGCCAGCAGCTTCAAGGGGGGGAATTCACCCCTCCACTTT. It is translated as CASSFKGGNSPLHF.

The chain combines TRBV19 with TRBJ1-5, with D unresolved. This CDR3 spans 13 amino acids. Germline CDR1 and CDR2: LNHDA and SQIVND (reference sequence). With 2 bases removed from V and 6 bases from J, the gap between germline ends came to 8 bases. CDR3 nucleotides: TGTGCCAGTAGTATAAAAGAGGCTCAGCCCCAGCATTTT. Translation: CASSIKEAQPQHF.

In its sample, this clonotype was seen a few times. The J gene is TRBJ1-5, the V gene TRBV5-1, with D possibly being TRBD1 (6 bases). V lost 4 bases and J 4 bases, leaving 15 bases between the germline ends. CDR3 length: 15 residues. From germline, CDR1 is SGHRS and CDR2 YFSETQ. The CDR3 reads CASSPGDISNQPQHF. CDR3 nucleotides: TGCGCCAGCAGCCCCGGGGACATTTCAAATCAGCCCCAGCATTTT. Full variable domain (rest looked up from reference TRBV5-1 and TRBJ1-5): KAGVTQTPRYLIKTRGQQVTLSCSPISGHRSVSWYQQTPGQGLQFLFEYFSETQRNKGNFPGRFSGRQFSNSRSEMNVSTLELGDSALYLCASSPGDISNQPQHFGDGTRLSIL.

This sequence joins TRBV4-3 and TRBJ1-6; D not resolved. V lost 0 bases and J 6 bases, leaving 12 bases between the germline ends. Germline V gene lookup returns CDR1 LGHNA and CDR2 YSLEER. The CDR3 has 16 amino acids. The CDR3 reads CASSQELDGRNSPLHF. The DNA for the CDR3 is TGCGCCAGCAGCCAAGAACTCGACGGCCGTAATTCACCCCTCCACTTT.

The V call is TRBV5-6, the J call TRBJ2-1; tentatively, D is TRBD2 (6 bases). Germline CDR1 SGHDT, CDR2 YYEEEE. V was shortened by 0 bases and J by 6 bases, with 13 bases between the two germline ends. The CDR3 sequence is 15 residues long. CDR3 amino acids: CASSLVGGVRNEQFF. In nucleotides, the CDR3 is TGTGCCAGCAGCTTGGTTGGCGGGGTTCGCAATGAGCAGTTCTTC. Complete variable domain (other parts from reference TRBV5-6 and TRBJ2-1): DAGVTQSPTHLIKTRGQQVTLRCSPKSGHDTVSWYQQALGQGPQFIFQYYEEEERQRGNFPDRFSGHQFPNYSSELNVNALLLGDSALYLCASSLVGGVRNEQFFGPGTRLTVL.

This clonotype was found many times. The chain has TRBV11-2 and TRBJ2-3; 11 nucleotides agree with TRBD2. Germline CDR1 and CDR2: SGHAT and FQNNGV. The V gene end was trimmed by 0 bases and the J gene end by 0 bases; junction bases not matched to a gene: 23. This CDR3 has 24 residues. The CDR3 is CASSLDLPSGGLFRFLRSTDTQYF. CDR3 in DNA: TGTGCCAGCAGCTTAGATTTGCCTAGCGGGGGGCTCTTTCGTTTCTTAAGGAGCACAGATACGCAGTATTTT.

This clonotype has a count of ten or more. The chain couples TRBV7-8 to TRBJ1-6, with D unresolved. V lost 4 bases and J 0 bases, leaving 10 bases between the germline ends. The germline gives CDR1 SGHVS, CDR2 FQNEAQ. The CDR3 runs to 16 residues. The CDR3 loop is CASSSRRSSYNSPLHF. The CDR3 region has the DNA TGTGCCAGCAGCTCCCGGAGGAGCTCCTATAATTCACCCCTCCACTTT.

This clonotype was observed at least ten times. The chain combines TRBV5-8 with TRBJ2-7; D gene ambiguous. The CDR3 spans 17 residues. With 1 base removed from V and 2 bases from J, the gap between germline ends came to 19 bases. Per the germline V gene, CDR1 is SGHTS and CDR2 is YDEGEE. The CDR3 DNA is TGTGCCAGCAGCTTGTACTTTATCACGATCCTTGCCTACGAGCAGTACTTC. Encoded protein: CASSLYFITILAYEQYF.

The chain is built from TRBV12-3 or TRBV12-4 and TRBJ1-1, with 9 nucleotides matching TRBD1. The length of the CDR3 is 15 residues. V was pared by 5 bases and J by 9 bases, with 13 bases of the junction left unmatched. DNA for the CDR3: TGTGCCAGCAGTCCGGGACAGGGCGCAGGTATCAAAGCTTTCTTT. Encoded protein: CASSPGQGAGIKAFF.

This clonotype has more than one count but fewer than ten. The chain is built from TRBV27 and TRBJ2-3; D remains unclear. Germline lookup yields CDR1 MNHEY and CDR2 SMNVEV (reference sequence). V gave up 2 bases and J gave up 5 bases, with 8 bases separating them. CDR3 length equals 13 residues. Written as DNA, the CDR3 is TGTGCCAGCAGTTTAATGTGGGGAGATACGCAGTATTTT. This translates into CASSLMWGDTQYF.

This clonotype was seen repeatedly, ten times or more. The chain couples TRBV23-1 to TRBJ1-5; D unresolved. TRBV23-1 counts as an open reading frame of uncertain function. The CDR3 totals 12 residues. V was cut by 0 bases and J by 7 bases, with 4 bases left in between. Here the CDR3 DNA reads TGCGCCAGCAGTCAATCGGACCAGCCCCAGCATTTT. Translation: CASSQSDQPQHF.

V and J are TRBV6-5 and TRBJ1-1, with TRBD1 as a possible D gene (6 bases). Trimming shortened V by 0 bases and J by 3 bases, and 11 bases separated the two germline ends. CDR1 is MNHEY and CDR2 is SVGAGI in the germline V gene. The CDR3 totals 15 residues. CDR3 region: CASSYSQGLYTEAFF. The DNA of the CDR3 is TGTGCCAGCAGTTACTCCCAGGGGCTATACACTGAAGCTTTCTTT.

This clonotype has only a few counts. This rearrangement joins TRBV28 to TRBJ1-4; 9 bases agree with TRBD1. Per the germline V gene, CDR1 is MDHEN and CDR2 is SYDVKM. The V and J ends lost 5 bases and 7 bases, in that order; junction bases with no gene match: 11. CDR3 length: 16 amino acids. The CDR3, as DNA: TGTGCCAGCAGTCCCCGAGGGACAGGGTCAAGTGAAAAACTGTTTTTT. Its protein is CASSPRGTGSSEKLFF.

In its sample, this clonotype was seen a few times. The chain links TRBV11-3 to TRBJ1-1; D is possibly TRBD1 (6 bases). The CDR3 is made up of 14 amino acids. Germline CDR1 SGHNT, CDR2 YENEEA. Trimming cost V 7 bases and J 2 bases, with 14 bases left between them. The CDR3 DNA follows: TGTGCCAGCAATTCGTGGGGGCAAAACACTGAAGCTTTCTTT. Protein: CASNSWGQNTEAFF.

In this sample, this clonotype turned up many times. J is TRBJ2-7 and V is TRBV7-9, with 11 bases fitting TRBD1. The CDR3 contains 17 residues. After removal of 0 bases from V and 0 bases from J, the junction contained 4 bases not matched to a gene. The germline V gene has CDR1 SEHNR and CDR2 FQNEAQ (reference sequence). CDR3 sequence: CASSLATGQGASYEQYF. CDR3 nucleotides: TGTGCCAGCAGCTTAGCGACCGGACAGGGGGCCTCCTACGAGCAGTACTTC.

Details on this clonotype: This may arise from a read error, as a much more abundant clone is one base away. The gene calls are TRBV7-8 and TRBJ2-1; 10 bases map to TRBD1. The CDR3 runs 17 residues. Per the germline V gene, CDR1 is SGHVS and CDR2 is FQNEAQ. The CDR3 region has the DNA TGTGTCAGCAGCTTAGTCCATCCGGGACAGGGGAACAATGAGCAGTTCTTC. It specifies CVSSLVHPGQGNNEQFF.

The chain employs TRBV28 and TRBJ2-1; TRBD2 aligns across 9 bases. The CDR3 has 18 amino acids. The V segment lost 2 bases and the J segment 6 bases; nucleotides outside the gene matches: 14. Germline assignment: CDR1 MDHEN and CDR2 SYDVKM. CDR3 residues: CASSLAPWGGGAFNEQFF. The CDR3, as DNA: TGTGCCAGCAGTTTAGCCCCCTGGGGCGGGGGGGCCTTCAATGAGCAGTTCTTC.

The J gene is TRBJ2-7, the V gene TRBV19; the match to TRBD1 covers 9 bases. This CDR3 comprises 15 residues. Germline values: CDR1 LNHDA, CDR2 SQIVND (reference sequence). Trimming at V came to 7 bases and at J to 2 bases, leaving 9 bases not matched to a gene. The CDR3 region is CASTPGTGLTYEQYF. The CDR3 DNA reads as TGTGCCAGTACCCCCGGGACAGGGCTTACCTACGAGCAGTACTTC.

This clonotype was detected a few times. The CDR3 protein is CASSSLGTDTQYF. CDR3 bases: TGTGCCAGCAGCTCCCTGGGCACAGATACGCAGTATTTT. The gene calls are TRBV27 and TRBJ2-3; the D is unclear. With 6 bases removed from V and 1 base from J, the gap between germline ends came to 8 bases. Germline values: CDR1 MNHEY, CDR2 SMNVEV (reference sequence). The CDR3 extends over 13 amino acids.

This clonotype appeared a few times. The V and J genes are TRBV6-1 and TRBJ1-1; 7 positions agree with TRBD1. From germline, CDR1 is MNHNS and CDR2 SASEGT. With V trimmed by 6 bases and J by 0 bases, 4 bases remained unmatched. There are 14 residues in the CDR3. The CDR3 protein is CASSVDRMNTEAFF. The CDR3 region has the DNA TGTGCCAGCAGCGTGGACAGGATGAACACTGAAGCTTTCTTT.

The chain links TRBV4-1 to TRBJ1-5; 8 nucleotides match TRBD1. CDR1 is MGHRA, CDR2 YSYEKL, per germline. The CDR3 is made up of 15 amino acids. The junction had 5 bases not matched to a gene; V was cut back by 3 bases and J by 4 bases. DNA of the CDR3: TGCGCCAGCAGCCATAAGGACAGGGAAAATCAGCCCCAGCATTTT. This gives the protein CASSHKDRENQPQHF.

For the CDR3, the DNA is TGTGCCAGCAGTTTCGCTCGGGGCACAGATACGCAGTATTTT. Encoded protein: CASSFARGTDTQYF. This chain joins TRBV27 and TRBJ2-3; D unresolved. V lost 3 bases and J lost 1, with 8 bases in between. The germline gives CDR1 MNHEY, CDR2 SMNVEV (reference sequence). The CDR3 runs 14 residues.

V and J are TRBV5-6 and TRBJ2-1; 10 bases agree with TRBD2. The CDR3 has 16 amino acids. Unmatched junction bases numbered 6, after V lost 5 bases and J lost 1 base. Germline assignment: CDR1 SGHDT and CDR2 YYEEEE. CDR3 residues: CASSLSGGESYNEQFF. In DNA form, the CDR3 reads TGTGCCAGCAGTCTGAGCGGGGGGGAATCCTACAATGAGCAGTTCTTC.

This clonotype was recorded at least ten times. The V call is TRBV7-3, the J call TRBJ2-3; D is possibly TRBD1 or TRBD2 (6 bases each). The CDR3 runs 15 residues. CDR1 and CDR2 (germline): SGHTA, FQGTGA. The V gene lost 5 bases and the J gene lost 2 bases, with 14 bases spanning the gap. The CDR3 bases are TGTGCCAGCAGCCCCGGGGGCGGCCCCACAGATACGCAGTATTTT. The encoded protein is CASSPGGGPTDTQYF.